The next 9 T cell receptor beta chains were all read from a single sample in a study of control samples from healthy donors and cancer patients. This table comes from immunoSEQ multiplex PCR, and its TCRdb copy is limited to in-frame clones, with some not included. The sample comprises approximately 7,000 clones, roughly 70% of which are singletons, and approximately 17% rests with the top ten. Material for sequencing was formalin-fixed, paraffin-embedded tissue. The receptors come from a male donor with melanoma.

The V gene is TRBV13, the J gene TRBJ1-1; no clear D. V lost 3 bases and J 4 bases, leaving 9 bases between the germline ends. This CDR3 has 13 amino acids. CDR1 is PRHDT and CDR2 is FYEKMQ in the germline V gene (reference sequence). CDR3: CASSFGRGTEAFF. DNA of the CDR3: TGTGCCAGCAGCTTTGGGCGGGGCACTGAAGCTTTCTTT.

The chain uses TRBV6-6 and TRBJ1-5, with D tentatively TRBD1 (6 bases). V lost 5 bases and J 9 bases, leaving 14 bases between the germline ends. CDR1 and CDR2 (germline): MNHNY, SVGAGI (reference sequence). The CDR3 contains 13 residues. Here the CDR3 reads CASSQTGLGPQHF. For the CDR3, the DNA is TGTGCCAGCAGTCAGACAGGTCTGGGGCCCCAGCATTTT.

With regard to this clone: Germline is not matched at one junction end, which may reflect a read error. The chain employs TRBV7-7 and TRBJ2-5, with 7 bases matching TRBD1. Germline V gene data show CDR1 as SSHAT and CDR2 as FNYEAQ (reference sequence). The CDR3 loop spans 14 amino acids. The CDR3 spells CASSSLDREETQYF. CDR3 DNA: TGTGCTAGCAGCTCGTTAGACAGGGAAGAGACCCAGTACTTC.

V and J are TRBV5-8 and TRBJ1-3, with D hard to call. Trimming cost V 4 bases and J 0 bases, with 11 bases left between them. This CDR3 contains 15 residues. Germline-derived CDR1 and CDR2 are SGHTS and YDEGEE. DNA of the CDR3: TGTGCCAGCAGCCCCGAGGGTTTCTCTGGAAACACCATATATTTT. This translates into CASSPEGFSGNTIYF.

The chain is built from TRBV6-5 and TRBJ2-2; D may be TRBD1 (5 bases). Trimming removed 6 bases from V and 0 bases from J, with 8 bases in between. The germline V gene encodes CDR1 MNHEY and CDR2 SVGAGI. This CDR3 has 14 amino acids. CDR3 protein: CASSRTPNTGELFF. The CDR3, as DNA: TGTGCCAGCAGCCGGACACCGAACACCGGGGAGCTGTTTTTT.

The chain joins TRBV7-2 to TRBJ1-6, with D maybe TRBD1 (6 bases). The length of the CDR3 is 16 residues. CDR1 and CDR2 from the germline V gene are SGHTA and FQGNSA. Trimming stripped 4 bases from V and 5 bases from J, with 15 bases between. The CDR3 nucleotides are TGTGCCAGCAGCTCCCAAAGCGGACAGAATAATTCACCCCTCCACTTT. Translated, it gives CASSSQSGQNNSPLHF.

This clone was recorded once. This chain links TRBV4-3 with TRBJ1-2, with 9 bases lining up with TRBD1. The CDR3 totals 16 residues. Germline V lookup: CDR1 LGHNA, CDR2 YSLEER. The V and J ends lost 4 bases and 6 bases, in that order; junction bases with no gene match: 12. The CDR3: CASSRSQGALGNGYTF. The DNA for the CDR3 is TGCGCCAGCAGCCGATCACAGGGGGCGCTTGGGAATGGCTACACCTTC.

This rearrangement joins TRBV19 to TRBJ1-1, with D uncertain. V was clipped by 4 bases and J by 5 bases, with 11 bases between them. The germline V gene encodes CDR1 LNHDA and CDR2 SQIVND (reference sequence). CDR3 length: 13 residues. The CDR3 reads CASSKLFGTEAFF. The CDR3 bases are TGTGCCAGTAGTAAATTATTTGGGACTGAAGCTTTCTTT. Full variable domain (remainder filled in from reference TRBV19 and TRBJ1-1): DGGITQSPKYLFRKEGQNVTLSCEQNLNHDAMYWYRQDPGQGLRLIYYSQIVNDFQKGDIAEGYSVSREKKESFPLTVTSAQKNPTAFYLCASSKLFGTEAFFGQGTRLTVV.

The chain recombines TRBV3-1 (or the pseudogene TRBV3-2) with TRBJ1-6; D is unclear. Trimming took 5 bases from V and 8 from J, leaving 19 bases between them. The V gene's germline CDR1 is LGHDT and CDR2 YNNKEL (reference sequence). This CDR3 contains 16 residues. The CDR3 nucleotides read TGTGCCAGCAGCGAAGGTCCTGTCCCATCGGATTCACCCCTCCACTTT. This encodes CASSEGPVPSDSPLHF.